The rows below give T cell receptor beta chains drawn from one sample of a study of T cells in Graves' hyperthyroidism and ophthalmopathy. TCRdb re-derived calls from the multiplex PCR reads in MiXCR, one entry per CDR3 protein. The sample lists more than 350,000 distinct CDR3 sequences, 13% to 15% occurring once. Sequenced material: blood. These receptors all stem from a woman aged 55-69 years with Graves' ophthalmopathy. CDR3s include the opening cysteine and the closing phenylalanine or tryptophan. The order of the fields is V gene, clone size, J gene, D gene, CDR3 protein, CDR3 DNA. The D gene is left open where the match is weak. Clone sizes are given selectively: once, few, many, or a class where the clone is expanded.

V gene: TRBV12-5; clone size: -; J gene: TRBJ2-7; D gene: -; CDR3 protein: CASGTGLTYEQYF; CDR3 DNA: TGTGCTAGTGGTACGGGACTTACCTACGAGCAGTACTTC
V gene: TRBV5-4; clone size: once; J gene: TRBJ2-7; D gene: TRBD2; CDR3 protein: CASSFHTSVYEQYF; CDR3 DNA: TGTGCCAGCAGCTTCCATACTAGCGTCTACGAGCAGTACTTC
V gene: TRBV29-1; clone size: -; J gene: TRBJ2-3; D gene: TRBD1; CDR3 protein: CSVALTGGTDTQYF; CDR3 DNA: TGCAGCGTGGCACTGACAGGGGGCACAGATACGCAGTATTTT
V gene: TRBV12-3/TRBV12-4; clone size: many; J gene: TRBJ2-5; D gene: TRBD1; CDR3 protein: CASKLGTGGLETQYF; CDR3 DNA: TGTGCCAGCAAACTCGGGACAGGGGGTTTGGAGACCCAGTACTTC
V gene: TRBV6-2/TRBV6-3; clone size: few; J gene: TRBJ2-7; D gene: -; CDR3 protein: CASNKGGGTYEQYF; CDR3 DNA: TGTGCCAGCAACAAGGGAGGGGGCACCTACGAGCAGTACTTC
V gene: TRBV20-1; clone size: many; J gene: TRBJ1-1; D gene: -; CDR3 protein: CSANPVAGNTEAFF; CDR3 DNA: TGCAGTGCTAACCCGGTGGCCGGCAACACTGAAGCTTTCTTT
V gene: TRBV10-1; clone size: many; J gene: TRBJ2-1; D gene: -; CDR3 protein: CASRYDGNSEQFF; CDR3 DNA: TGCGCCAGCAGGTATGACGGTAATAGTGAGCAGTTCTTC
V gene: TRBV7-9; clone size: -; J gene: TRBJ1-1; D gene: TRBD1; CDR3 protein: CASSSSGTGGPTEAFF; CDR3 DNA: TGTGCCAGCAGCTCATCCGGGACAGGGGGTCCCACTGAAGCTTTCTTT
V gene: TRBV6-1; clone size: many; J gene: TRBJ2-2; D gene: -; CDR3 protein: CASRRRGGTDTGELFF; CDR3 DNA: TGTGCCAGCAGACGGAGAGGGGGGACGGACACCGGGGAGCTGTTTTTT
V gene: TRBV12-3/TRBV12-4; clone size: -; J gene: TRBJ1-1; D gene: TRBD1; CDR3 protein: CASRVDRGIPEAFF; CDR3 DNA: TGTGCCAGCCGGGTGGACAGGGGGATTCCTGAAGCTTTCTTT
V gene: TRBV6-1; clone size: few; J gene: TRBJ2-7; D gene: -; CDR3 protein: CPTVYEQYF; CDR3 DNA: TGTCCCACGGTCTACGAGCAGTACTTC
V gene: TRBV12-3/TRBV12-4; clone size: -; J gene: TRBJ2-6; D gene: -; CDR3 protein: CASNRQGSGANVLTF; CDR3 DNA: TGTGCCAGCAACAGGCAGGGCTCTGGGGCCAACGTCCTGACTTTC
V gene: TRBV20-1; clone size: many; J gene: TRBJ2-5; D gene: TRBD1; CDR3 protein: CSATGTVVETQYF; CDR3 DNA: TGCAGTGCTACCGGGACAGTGGTGGAGACCCAGTACTTC
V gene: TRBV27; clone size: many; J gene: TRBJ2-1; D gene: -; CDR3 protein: CASSRGTGSYNEQFF; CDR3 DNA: TGTGCCAGCAGTCGAGGAACGGGCTCCTACAATGAGCAGTTCTTC
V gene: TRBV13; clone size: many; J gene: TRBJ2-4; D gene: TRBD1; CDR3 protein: CASSEPGQHTNIQYF; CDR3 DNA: TGTGCCAGCAGCGAACCGGGACAGCATACAAACATTCAGTACTTC
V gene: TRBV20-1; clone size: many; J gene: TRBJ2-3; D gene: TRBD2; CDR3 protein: CSARDGREGRTDTQYF; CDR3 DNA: TGCAGTGCTAGAGACGGGCGGGAGGGCCGCACAGATACGCAGTATTTT
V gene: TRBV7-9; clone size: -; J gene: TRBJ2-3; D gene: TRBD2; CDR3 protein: CASSRRTSPSTDTQYF; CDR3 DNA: TGTGCCAGCAGCCGAAGGACTAGCCCGAGCACAGATACGCAGTATTTT
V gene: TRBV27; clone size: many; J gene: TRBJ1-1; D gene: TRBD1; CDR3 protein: CASSPLATGRTEAFF; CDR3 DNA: TGTGCCAGCAGCCCATTGGCGACAGGGCGGACTGAAGCTTTCTTT
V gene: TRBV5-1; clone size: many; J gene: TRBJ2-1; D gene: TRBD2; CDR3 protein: CASSLGGGSTYNEQFF; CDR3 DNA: TGCGCCAGCAGCTTGGGGGGCGGGAGTACCTACAATGAGCAGTTCTTC
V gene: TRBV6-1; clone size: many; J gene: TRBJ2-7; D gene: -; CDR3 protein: CASSEALGAYEQYF; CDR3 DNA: TGTGCCAGCAGTGAAGCGCTGGGGGCCTACGAGCAGTACTTC
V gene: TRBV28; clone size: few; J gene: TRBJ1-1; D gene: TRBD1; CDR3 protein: CASRETGLHTEAFF; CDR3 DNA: TGTGCCAGCAGGGAGACAGGGCTGCACACTGAAGCTTTCTTT
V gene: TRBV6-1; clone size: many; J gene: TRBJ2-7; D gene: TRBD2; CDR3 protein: CASSPGGEQYF; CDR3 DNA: TGTGCCAGCTCACCGGGGGGCGAGCAGTACTTC
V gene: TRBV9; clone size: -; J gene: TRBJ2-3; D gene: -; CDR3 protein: CASTLAGGATDTQYF; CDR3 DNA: TGTGCCAGCACCCTAGCTGGGGGCGCCACAGATACGCAGTATTTT
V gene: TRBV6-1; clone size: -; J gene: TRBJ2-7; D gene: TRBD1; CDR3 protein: CASSERGQDYEQYF; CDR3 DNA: TGTGCCAGCAGTGAACGCGGACAGGACTACGAGCAGTACTTC
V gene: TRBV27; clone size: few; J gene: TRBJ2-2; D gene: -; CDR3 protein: CASSLSRRGAGELFF; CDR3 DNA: TGTGCCAGCAGTTTATCCCGGAGGGGGGCCGGGGAGCTGTTTTTT
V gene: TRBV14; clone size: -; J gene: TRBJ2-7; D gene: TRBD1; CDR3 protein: CASSQDSGTGFGEQYF; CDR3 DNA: TGTGCCAGCAGCCAAGATTCCGGGACAGGGTTCGGAGAGCAGTACTTC
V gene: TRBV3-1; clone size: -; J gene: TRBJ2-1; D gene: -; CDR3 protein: CASSQTRLQQFF; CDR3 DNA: TGTGCCAGCAGCCAAACTAGGCTTCAGCAGTTCTTC
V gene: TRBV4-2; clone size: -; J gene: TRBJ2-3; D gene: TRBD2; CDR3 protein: CASSQGGLAGTDTQYF; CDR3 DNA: TGTGCCAGCAGCCAAGGTGGACTAGCGGGCACAGATACGCAGTATTTT
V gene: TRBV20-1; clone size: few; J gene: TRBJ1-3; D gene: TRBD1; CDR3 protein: CSAPDRGSGNTIYF; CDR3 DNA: TGCAGTGCTCCCGACAGGGGCTCTGGAAACACCATATATTTT
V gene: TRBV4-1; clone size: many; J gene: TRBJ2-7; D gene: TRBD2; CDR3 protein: CASSHSALRLALSSYEQYF; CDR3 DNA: TGCGCCAGCAGCCACTCGGCCCTGAGACTAGCGCTAAGCTCCTACGAGCAGTACTTC
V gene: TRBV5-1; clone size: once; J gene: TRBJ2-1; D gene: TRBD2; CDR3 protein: CASSFRLAGRPYNEQFF; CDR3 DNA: TGCGCCAGCAGCTTCCGGCTAGCGGGACGGCCCTACAATGAGCAGTTCTTC
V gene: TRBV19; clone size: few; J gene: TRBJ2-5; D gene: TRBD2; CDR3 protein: CASSIQLAGGQETQYF; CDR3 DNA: TGTGCCAGTAGTATCCAACTAGCGGGAGGGCAAGAGACCCAGTACTTC
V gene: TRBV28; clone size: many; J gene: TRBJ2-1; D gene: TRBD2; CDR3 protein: CASSWTSGNNEQFF; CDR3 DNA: TGTGCCAGCAGTTGGACTAGCGGGAACAATGAGCAGTTCTTC
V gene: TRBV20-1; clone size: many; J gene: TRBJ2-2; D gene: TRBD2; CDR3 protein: CSAASGRDTGELFF; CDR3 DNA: TGCAGTGCAGCTAGCGGGAGGGACACCGGGGAGCTGTTTTTT
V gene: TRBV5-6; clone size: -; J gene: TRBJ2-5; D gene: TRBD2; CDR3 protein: CASSLVREGLETQYF; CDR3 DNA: TGTGCCAGCAGCTTGGTACGGGAGGGACTGGAGACCCAGTACTTC
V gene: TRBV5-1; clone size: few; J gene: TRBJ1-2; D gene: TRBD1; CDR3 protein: CASSLAMGQGRGYTF; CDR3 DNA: TGCGCCAGCAGCTTGGCCATGGGACAGGGCCGTGGCTACACCTTC
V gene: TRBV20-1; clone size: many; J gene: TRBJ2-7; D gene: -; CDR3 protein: CSASGPGLSYEQYF; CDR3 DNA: TGCAGTGCTAGTGGGCCTGGGCTCTCCTACGAGCAGTACTTC
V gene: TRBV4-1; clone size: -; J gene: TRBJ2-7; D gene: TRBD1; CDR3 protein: CASSPQDMGQGWEQYF; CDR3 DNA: TGCGCCAGCAGCCCACAAGATATGGGACAGGGGTGGGAGCAGTACTTC
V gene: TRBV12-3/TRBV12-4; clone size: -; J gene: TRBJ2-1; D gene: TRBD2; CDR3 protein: CASSMTSGSFNEQFF; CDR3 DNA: TGTGCCAGCAGTATGACTAGCGGGAGTTTCAATGAGCAGTTCTTC
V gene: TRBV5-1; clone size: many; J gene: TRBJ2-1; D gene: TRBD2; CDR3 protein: CASSSSSGRAIEQFF; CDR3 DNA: TGCGCCAGCAGCTCCTCTAGCGGGAGGGCTATTGAGCAGTTCTTC